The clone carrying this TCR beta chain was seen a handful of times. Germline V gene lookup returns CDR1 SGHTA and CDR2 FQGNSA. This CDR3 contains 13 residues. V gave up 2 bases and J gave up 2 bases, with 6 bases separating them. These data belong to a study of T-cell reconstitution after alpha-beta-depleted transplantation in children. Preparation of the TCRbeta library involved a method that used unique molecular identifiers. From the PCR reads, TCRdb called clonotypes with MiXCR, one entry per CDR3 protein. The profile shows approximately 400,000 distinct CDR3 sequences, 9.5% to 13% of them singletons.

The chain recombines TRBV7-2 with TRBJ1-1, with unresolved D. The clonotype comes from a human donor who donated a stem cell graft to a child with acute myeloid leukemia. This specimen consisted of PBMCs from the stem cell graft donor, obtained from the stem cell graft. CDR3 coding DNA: TGTGCCAGCAGCTTACTCTTCAACACTGAAGCTTTCTTT. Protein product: CASSLLFNTEAFF.